One TCR beta chain is described in this entry. V lost 5 bases, J lost 5 bases, and 13 bases lay in between. The CDR3 is 14 amino acids. Germline values: CDR1 SGHVS, CDR2 FQNEAQ. These data originate in a study of shared clonotypes between healthy human individuals. Profiled with immunoSEQ multiplex PCR; TCRdb holds only in-frame clones, not every one. The data show roughly 680,000 clones, around 70% seen once. The sequence derives from a woman aged 25 to 45 in good health. Sample: memory CD4+ T cells sorted from blood. Subset noted: CD45RA-negative fraction. The rearrangement uses TRBV7-8 and TRBJ1-5; tentatively, D is TRBD1 (5 bases). The CDR3 sequence: CASSPSGDHQPQHF. In nucleotides, the CDR3 is TGTGCCAGCAGCCCATCGGGGGACCATCAGCCCCAGCATTTT.